The present T cell receptor beta chain was sequenced within a study of cytomegalovirus exposure and HLA in healthy donors. Germline values: CDR1 WNHNN, CDR2 SYGVQD (reference sequence). The length of the CDR3 is 13 residues. Researchers ran the PCR with 60 Vbeta and 13 Jbeta primers. The protocol was immunoSEQ multiplex PCR, while the TCRdb copy is restricted to in-frame clones and leaves out a portion. The data contain about 160,000 clones, 65% to 85% of them seen just once; the ten biggest clones take up about 1.3%. This clone was recorded a few times. This sequence was found in a man in his fifties or sixties in good health and CMV-seronegative. The chain recombines TRBV10-1 with TRBJ2-2; D is undetermined. The sample was PBMCs. As DNA, the CDR3 is TGCGCGAGCGAGGTCGGGAACACCGGGGAGCTGTTTTTT. This codes for CASEVGNTGELFF.